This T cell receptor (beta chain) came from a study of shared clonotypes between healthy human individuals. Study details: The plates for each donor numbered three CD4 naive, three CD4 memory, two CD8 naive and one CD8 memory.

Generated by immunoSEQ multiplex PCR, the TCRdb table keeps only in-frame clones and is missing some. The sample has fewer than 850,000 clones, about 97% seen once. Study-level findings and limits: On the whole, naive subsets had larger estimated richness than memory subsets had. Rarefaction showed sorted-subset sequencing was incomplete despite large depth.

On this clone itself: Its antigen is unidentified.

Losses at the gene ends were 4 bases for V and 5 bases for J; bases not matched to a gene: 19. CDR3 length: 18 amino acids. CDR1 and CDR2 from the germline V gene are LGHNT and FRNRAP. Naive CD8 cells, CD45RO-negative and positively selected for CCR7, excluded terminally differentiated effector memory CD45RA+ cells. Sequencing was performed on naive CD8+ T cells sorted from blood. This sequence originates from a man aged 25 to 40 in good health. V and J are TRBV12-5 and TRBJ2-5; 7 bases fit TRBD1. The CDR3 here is CASGSTGQVPPFGETQYF. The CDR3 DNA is TGTGCTAGTGGTTCAACTGGACAGGTCCCTCCCTTCGGGGAGACCCAGTACTTC.